A selection of T cell receptor beta chains follows, all from one sample in a study of blood T cell repertoires in COVID-19. Profiled with immunoSEQ multiplex PCR; TCRdb holds only in-frame clones, not every one. The sample lists fewer than 85,000 clones, 65% to 85% occurring once. The sequenced sample consisted of peripheral blood. Receptors were obtained from an elderly woman with active or convalescent COVID-19. The CDR3 runs from the conserved cysteine through the conserved F or W. Each record gives: J gene, V gene, CDR3 protein.

TRBJ1-3 TRBV5-1 CASSSGGGYSGNTIYF
TRBJ2-4 TRBV28 CASGSGIDIQYF
TRBJ2-3 TRBV5-1 CASSLVAGGPDTQYF
TRBJ1-6 TRBV27 CASSGQVNSPLHF
TRBJ2-7 TRBV27 CASSWDLTYEQYF
TRBJ2-1 TRBV14 CASSQFWQGNEQFF
TRBJ2-2 TRBV28 CASSSGRASGELFF
TRBJ2-5 TRBV29-1 CSVAPSGGFQETQYF
TRBJ1-4 TRBV5-1 CASSLQGTNEKLFF
TRBJ2-5 TRBV21-1 CASSRPWGLMDVETQYF
TRBJ2-1 TRBV6-4 CASSDSMAGAYNEQFF
TRBJ2-7 TRBV4-3 CASSQELERGGGYEQYF
TRBJ1-6 TRBV11-3 CASSLDGDQSASPLHF
TRBJ1-3 TRBV7-8 CASSSGDRVSSGNTIYF
TRBJ1-1 TRBV7-2 CASSLVVLGGTEAFF
TRBJ1-5 TRBV28 CASSLPGISNQPQHF
TRBJ2-1 TRBV27 CASSLSGGGTGARNEQFF
TRBJ1-2 TRBV12-3/TRBV12-4 CASSPGQGRGYTF
TRBJ1-5 TRBV21-1 CASSKREGGWNQPQHF
TRBJ1-1 TRBV3-1/TRBV3-2 CASSPTINTEAFF
TRBJ2-6 TRBV3-1/TRBV3-2 CASSQEYSSGANVLTF
TRBJ2-7 TRBV11-1 CASSLARGPYEQYF
TRBJ2-7 TRBV7-3 CASSRLAGGVDEQYF
TRBJ1-4 TRBV9 CASSFALGGTGEKLFF
TRBJ2-2 TRBV6-2/TRBV6-3 CASSYESVSVRTGELFF
TRBJ2-1 TRBV20-1 CSASPVAGGVNNEQFF
TRBJ2-1 TRBV6-5 CASRTGTISYNEQFF
TRBJ1-5 TRBV6-2/TRBV6-3 CASSPNSDRAYQPQHF
TRBJ1-1 TRBV2 CASSEKPRTGGRWTEAFF
TRBJ2-1 TRBV5-1 CASSLDSSSEQFF
TRBJ2-1 TRBV12-5 CASGAEGVGNEQFF
TRBJ2-1 TRBV6-2/TRBV6-3 CASSRTSGGYNEQFF
TRBJ1-1 TRBV2 CASMGARGTTEAFF
TRBJ1-5 TRBV19 CASSMRGAGNQPQHF
TRBJ2-3 TRBV4-3 CASSQDTAGAVGTDTQYF
TRBJ2-7 TRBV6-6 CASSYGGGAVEQYF
TRBJ1-2 TRBV5-6 CASSYTIRGGVDGYTF
TRBJ1-2 TRBV5-1 CASSLTDNYGYTF
TRBJ1-6 TRBV11-3 CASSSPAQNNSPLHF
TRBJ1-5 TRBV6-2/TRBV6-3 CASSYNLWGPASNQPQHF
TRBJ1-1 TRBV7-2 CASSSQMNTEAFF
TRBJ1-1 TRBV28 CASSLSGDGSNTEAFF
TRBJ1-2 TRBV10-2 CASSEKGGGGYYGYTF
TRBJ2-7 TRBV7-9 CASTEGAGVEQYF
TRBJ2-3 TRBV14 CASSREGKWNTDTQYF
TRBJ1-6 TRBV27 CASTRTAVSSYNSPLHF
TRBJ2-3 TRBV27 CASSGRLAETTDTQYF
TRBJ2-5 TRBV30 CAWSAASGRAQETQYF
TRBJ2-5 TRBV2 CASTRLEGETQYF
TRBJ1-4 TRBV4-3 CASSQDQGQWNEKLFF
TRBJ1-4 TRBV6-2/TRBV6-3 CASSYRSQVNEKLFF
TRBJ2-7 TRBV6-6 CASSFKGQGYEQYF
TRBJ2-3 TRBV4-1 CASSWTSGRRTDTQYF
TRBJ1-2 TRBV18 CASSPPSQGGYGYTF
TRBJ2-1 TRBV27 CASSPWDRISYNEQFF